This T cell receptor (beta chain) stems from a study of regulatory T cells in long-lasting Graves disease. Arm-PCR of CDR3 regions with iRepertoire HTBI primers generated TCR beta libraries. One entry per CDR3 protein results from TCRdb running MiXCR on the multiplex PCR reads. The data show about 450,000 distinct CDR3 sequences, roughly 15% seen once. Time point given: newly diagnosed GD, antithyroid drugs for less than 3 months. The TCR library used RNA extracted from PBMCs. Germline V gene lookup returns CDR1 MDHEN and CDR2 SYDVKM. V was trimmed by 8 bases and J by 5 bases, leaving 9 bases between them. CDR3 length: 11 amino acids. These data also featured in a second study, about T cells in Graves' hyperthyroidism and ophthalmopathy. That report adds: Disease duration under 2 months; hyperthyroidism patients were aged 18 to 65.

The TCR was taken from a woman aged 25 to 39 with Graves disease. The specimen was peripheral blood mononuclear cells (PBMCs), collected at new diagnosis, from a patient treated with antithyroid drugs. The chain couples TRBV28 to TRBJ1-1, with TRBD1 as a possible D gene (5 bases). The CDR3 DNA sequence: TGTGCCAGCGCGGGGGGAACTGAAGCTTTCTTT. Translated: CASAGGTEAFF. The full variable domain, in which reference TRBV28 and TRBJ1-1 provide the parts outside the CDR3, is DVKVTQSSRYLVKRTGEKVFLECVQDMDHENMFWYRQDPGLGLRLIYFSYDVKMKEKGDIPEGYSVSREKKERFSLILESASTNQTSMYLCASAGGTEAFFGQGTRLTVV.